The entry below gives a single T cell receptor beta chain sequence along with its context. The source of the sample is a study of CD8 T cells in Susac syndrome. Trimming stripped 5 bases from V and 3 bases from J, with 10 bases between. The length of the CDR3 is 13 residues. Per germline, CDR1 MDHEN and CDR2 SYDVKM. Reverse transcription used about 0.45 to 1 ug RNA and random hexamers. One entry per CDR3 protein, called by TCRdb with MiXCR from the immunoSEQ multiplex PCR reads. The profile shows roughly 200,000 distinct CDR3 sequences, roughly 94% of them singletons. The chain combines TRBV28 with TRBJ1-2; no clear D gene. Sequencing was done on a sample of CD4+ T cells from PBMCs. This receptor was taken from a human donor with Susac syndrome. The DNA for the CDR3 is TGTGCCAGCAGTACGCAATCCCACTATGGCTACACCTTC. It is translated as CASSTQSHYGYTF.